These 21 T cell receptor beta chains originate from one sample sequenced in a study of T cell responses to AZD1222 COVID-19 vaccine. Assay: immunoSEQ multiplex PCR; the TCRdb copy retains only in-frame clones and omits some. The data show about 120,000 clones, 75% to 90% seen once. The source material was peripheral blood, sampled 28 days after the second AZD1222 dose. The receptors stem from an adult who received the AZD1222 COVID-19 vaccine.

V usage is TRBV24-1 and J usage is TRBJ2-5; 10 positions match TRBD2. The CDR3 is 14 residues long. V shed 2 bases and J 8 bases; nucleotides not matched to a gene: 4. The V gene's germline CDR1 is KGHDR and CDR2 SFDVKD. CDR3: CATSDSLAGETQYF. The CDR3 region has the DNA TGTGCCACCAGTGATTCTCTAGCGGGAGAAACCCAGTACTTC.

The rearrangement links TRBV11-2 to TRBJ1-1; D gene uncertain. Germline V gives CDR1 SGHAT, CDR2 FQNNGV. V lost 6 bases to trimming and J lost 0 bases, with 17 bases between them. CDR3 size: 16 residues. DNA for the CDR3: TGTGCCAGCAGGACAACTTTGGGAACCCTGAACACTGAAGCTTTCTTT. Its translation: CASRTTLGTLNTEAFF.

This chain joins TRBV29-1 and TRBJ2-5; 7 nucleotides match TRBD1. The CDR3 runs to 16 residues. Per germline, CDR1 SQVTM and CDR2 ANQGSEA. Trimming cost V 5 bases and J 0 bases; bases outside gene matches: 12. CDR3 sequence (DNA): TGCAGCGTTCACGCCGGGACAGAACAGTACCAAGAGACCCAGTACTTC. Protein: CSVHAGTEQYQETQYF.

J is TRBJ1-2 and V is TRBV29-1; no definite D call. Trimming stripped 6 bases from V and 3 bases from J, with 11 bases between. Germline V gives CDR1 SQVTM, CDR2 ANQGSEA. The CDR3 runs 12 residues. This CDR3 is CSVIPGDYGYTF. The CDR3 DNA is TGCAGCGTCATTCCTGGGGACTATGGCTACACCTTC.

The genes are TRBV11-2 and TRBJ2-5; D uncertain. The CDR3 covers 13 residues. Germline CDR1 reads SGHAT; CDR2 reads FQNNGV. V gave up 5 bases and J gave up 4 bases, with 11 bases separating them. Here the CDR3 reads CASSLTFLETQYF. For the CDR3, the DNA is TGTGCCAGCAGCCTGACATTTCTAGAGACCCAGTACTTC.

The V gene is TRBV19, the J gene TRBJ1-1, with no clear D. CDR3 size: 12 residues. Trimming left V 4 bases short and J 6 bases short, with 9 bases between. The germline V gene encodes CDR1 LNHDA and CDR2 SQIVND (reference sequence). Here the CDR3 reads CASSNRRAEAFF. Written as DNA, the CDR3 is TGTGCCAGTAGTAACAGAAGGGCTGAAGCTTTCTTT.

The CDR3 reads CAIGTPLSNQPQHF. CDR3 in DNA: TGTGCCATCGGGACACCCCTAAGCAATCAGCCCCAGCATTTT. The chain has TRBV10-3 and TRBJ1-5; possibly TRBD1 for D (6 bases). The CDR3 spans 14 residues. The germline CDR1 and CDR2 sequences are ENHRY and SYGVKD. V lost 8 bases and J lost 1, with 12 bases in between.

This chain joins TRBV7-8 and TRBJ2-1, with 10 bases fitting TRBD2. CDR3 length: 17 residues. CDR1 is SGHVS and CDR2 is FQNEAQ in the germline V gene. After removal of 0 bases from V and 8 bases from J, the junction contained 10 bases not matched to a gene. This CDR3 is CASSLAAGGPGVDEQFF. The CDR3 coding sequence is TGTGCCAGCAGCTTAGCAGCGGGAGGGCCTGGCGTCGATGAGCAGTTCTTC.

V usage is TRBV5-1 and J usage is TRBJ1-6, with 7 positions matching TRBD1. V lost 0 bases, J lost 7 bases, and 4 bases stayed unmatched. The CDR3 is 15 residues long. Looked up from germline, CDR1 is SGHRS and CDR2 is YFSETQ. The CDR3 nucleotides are TGCGCCAGCAGCTTGGAGGGGGCGCGGAATTCACCCCTCCACTTT. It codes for CASSLEGARNSPLHF.

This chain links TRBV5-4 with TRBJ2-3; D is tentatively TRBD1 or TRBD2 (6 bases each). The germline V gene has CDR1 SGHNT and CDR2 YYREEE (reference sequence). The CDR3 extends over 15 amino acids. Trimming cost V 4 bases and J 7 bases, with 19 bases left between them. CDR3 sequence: CASSGGRRDAYTQYF. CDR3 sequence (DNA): TGTGCCAGCAGCGGGGGGCGCAGGGACGCCTATACGCAGTATTTT.

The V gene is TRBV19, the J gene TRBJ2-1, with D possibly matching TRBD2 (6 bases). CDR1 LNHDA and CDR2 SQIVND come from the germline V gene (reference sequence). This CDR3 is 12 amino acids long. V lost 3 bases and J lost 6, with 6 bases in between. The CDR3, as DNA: TGTGCCAGTAGTATCGGGGGCAATGAGCAGTTCTTC. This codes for CASSIGGNEQFF.

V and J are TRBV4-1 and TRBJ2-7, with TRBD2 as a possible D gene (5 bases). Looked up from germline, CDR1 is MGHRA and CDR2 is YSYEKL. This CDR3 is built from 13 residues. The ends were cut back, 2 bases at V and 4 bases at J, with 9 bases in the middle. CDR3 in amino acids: CASSQNAGYEQYF. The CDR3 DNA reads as TGCGCCAGCAGCCAAAATGCGGGTTACGAGCAGTACTTC.

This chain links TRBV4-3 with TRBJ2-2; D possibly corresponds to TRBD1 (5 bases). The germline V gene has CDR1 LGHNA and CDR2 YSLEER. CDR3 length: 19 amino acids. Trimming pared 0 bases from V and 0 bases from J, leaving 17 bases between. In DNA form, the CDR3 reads TGCGCCAGCAGCCAAGATATTGGGGCAGTAGGAGCGAACACCGGGGAGCTGTTTTTT. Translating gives CASSQDIGAVGANTGELFF.

CDR3 sequence: CASSAVSELTYEQYF. CDR3 sequence (DNA): TGTGCCAGCAGCGCGGTTTCAGAACTAACCTACGAGCAGTACTTC. The chain uses TRBV11-3 and TRBJ2-7; D call uncertain. Between the trimmed V and J ends, which lost 5 bases and 2 bases, there was a span of 16 bases. Germline CDR1 and CDR2: SGHNT and YENEEA. This CDR3 comprises 15 residues.

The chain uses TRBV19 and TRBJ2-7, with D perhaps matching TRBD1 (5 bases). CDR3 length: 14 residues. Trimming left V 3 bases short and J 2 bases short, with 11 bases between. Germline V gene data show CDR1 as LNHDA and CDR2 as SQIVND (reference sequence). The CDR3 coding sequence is TGTGCCAGTAGTATTGGGGCAAGGGCCTACGAGCAGTACTTC. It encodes CASSIGARAYEQYF.

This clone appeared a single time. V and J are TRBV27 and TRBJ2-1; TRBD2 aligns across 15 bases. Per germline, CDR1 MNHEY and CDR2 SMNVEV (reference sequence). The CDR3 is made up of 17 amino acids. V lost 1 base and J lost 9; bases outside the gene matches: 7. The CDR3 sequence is CASSLFGTSGRIAEQFF. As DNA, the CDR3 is TGTGCCAGCAGTTTATTTGGGACTAGCGGGAGGATAGCTGAGCAGTTCTTC.

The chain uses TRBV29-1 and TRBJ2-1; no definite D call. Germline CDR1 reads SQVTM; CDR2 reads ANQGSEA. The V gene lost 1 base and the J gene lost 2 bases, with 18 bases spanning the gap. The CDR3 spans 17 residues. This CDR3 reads CSVEGPTRSRAYNEQFF. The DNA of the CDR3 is TGCAGCGTTGAAGGCCCGACGCGATCCCGCGCCTACAATGAGCAGTTCTTC.

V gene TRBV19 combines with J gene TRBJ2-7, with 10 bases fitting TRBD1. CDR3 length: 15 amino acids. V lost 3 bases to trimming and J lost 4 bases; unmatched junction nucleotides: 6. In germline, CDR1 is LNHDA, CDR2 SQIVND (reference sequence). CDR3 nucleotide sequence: TGTGCCAGTAGTATCATCGGACAGGGGGGGTACGAGCAGTACTTC. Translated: CASSIIGQGGYEQYF.

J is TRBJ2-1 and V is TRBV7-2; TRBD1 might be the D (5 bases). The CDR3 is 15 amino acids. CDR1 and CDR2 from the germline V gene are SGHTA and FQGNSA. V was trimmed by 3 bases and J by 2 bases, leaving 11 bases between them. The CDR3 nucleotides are TGTGCCAGCAGCTTTGACAGAGTTACCTACAATGAGCAGTTCTTC. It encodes CASSFDRVTYNEQFF. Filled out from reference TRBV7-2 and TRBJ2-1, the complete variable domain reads GAGVSQSPSNKVTEKGKDVELRCDPISGHTALYWYRQSLGQGLEFLIYFQGNSAPDKSGLPSDRFSAERTGGSVSTLTIQRTQQEDSAVYLCASSFDRVTYNEQFFGPGTRLTVL.

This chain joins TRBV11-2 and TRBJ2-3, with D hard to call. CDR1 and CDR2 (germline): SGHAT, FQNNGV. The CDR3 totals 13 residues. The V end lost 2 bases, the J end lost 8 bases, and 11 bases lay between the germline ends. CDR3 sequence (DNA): TGTGCCAGCAGCTTATCTCCCACCGGTACGCAGTATTTT. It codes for CASSLSPTGTQYF.

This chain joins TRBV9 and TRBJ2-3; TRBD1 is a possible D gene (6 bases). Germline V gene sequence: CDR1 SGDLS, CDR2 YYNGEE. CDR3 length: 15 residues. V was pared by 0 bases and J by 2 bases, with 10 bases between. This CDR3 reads CASSVGGTNTDTQYF. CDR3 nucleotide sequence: TGTGCCAGCAGCGTAGGGGGGACAAACACAGATACGCAGTATTTT.